This T cell receptor (beta chain) originates from a study of identifying expanded T cells in peripheral blood. Study results and caveats: Across healthy donors, higher total template counts meant significantly greater approximately two-week count variance.

Profiled with immunoSEQ multiplex PCR; TCRdb holds only in-frame clones, not every one. The data hold about 85,000 clones, with 70% to 90% observed a single time. Note on this clone: Its antigen is still unknown.

Germline loops: CDR1 LGHNA, CDR2 YSLEER. CDR3 size: 14 residues. The V gene lost 4 bases and the J gene lost 2 bases, with 10 bases spanning the gap. During the collection period, no donor immune events like infections were recorded. Sequenced input: blood. The sequence derives from a person aged 18 to 75 in good health. J is TRBJ2-3 and V is TRBV4-3; possible D gene TRBD2, 6 bases. The CDR3 protein is CASSLAGFTDTQYF. CDR3 coding DNA: TGCGCCAGCAGCCTCGCGGGATTCACAGATACGCAGTATTTT.